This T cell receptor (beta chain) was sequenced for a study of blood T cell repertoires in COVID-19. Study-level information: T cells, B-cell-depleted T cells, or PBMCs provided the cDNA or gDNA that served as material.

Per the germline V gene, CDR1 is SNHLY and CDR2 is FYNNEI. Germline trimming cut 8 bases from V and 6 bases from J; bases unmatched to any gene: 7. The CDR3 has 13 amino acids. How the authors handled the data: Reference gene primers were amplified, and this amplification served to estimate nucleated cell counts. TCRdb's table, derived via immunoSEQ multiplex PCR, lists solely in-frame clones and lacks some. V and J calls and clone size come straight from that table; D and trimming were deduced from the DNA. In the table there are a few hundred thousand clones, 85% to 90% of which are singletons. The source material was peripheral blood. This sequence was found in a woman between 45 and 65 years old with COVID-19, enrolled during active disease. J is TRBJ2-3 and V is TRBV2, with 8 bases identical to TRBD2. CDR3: CASGGLVRDTQYF. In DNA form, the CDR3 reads TGTGCCAGCGGGGGACTAGTGCGGGATACGCAGTATTTT. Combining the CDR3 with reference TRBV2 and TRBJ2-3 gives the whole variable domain EPEVTQTPSHQVTQMGQEVILRCVPISNHLYFYWYRQILGQKVEFLVSFYNNEISEKSEIFDDQFSVERPDGSNFTLKIRSTKLEDSAMYFCASGGLVRDTQYFGPGTRLTVL.